The clone carrying this TCR beta chain was seen at least ten times. Its target is unknown. Since the library was made to target alpha chains, this beta chain is a stray read and its abundance is not meaningful. The time point here: sample taken at primary tumor resection. Tumor, nontumor lung or frozen PBMC supplied whole RNA, sequenced without sorting. This sample was included in a study of spatial heterogeneity in lung cancer. At the level of the study: Each unique TCR and UMI combination was seen more than ten times on average in raw reads. General study results and limits: Tracking of tumor mutation counts was seen in expanded intratumoral alpha and beta TCR counts. Counts for ubiquitous and regional expanded TCRs went along with ubiquitous and regional nonsynonymous mutations, respectively.

The germline gives CDR1 SGHNT, CDR2 YYREEE (reference sequence). CDR3 length equals 15 residues. V shed 1 base and J shed 3 bases, with 12 bases lying between them. Unique molecular identifiers, one per molecule, were present on every TCR cDNA molecule. From the 5' RACE reads, TCRdb called clonotypes with MiXCR, one entry per CDR3 protein. This table has 8,000 or so distinct CDR3 sequences, about an eighth appearing once. The sample here was lung tumor tissue, taken at surgery. This sequence joins TRBV5-4 and TRBJ2-3; D is perhaps TRBD1 or TRBD2 (5 bases each). The clonotype was recovered from a male donor with early-stage non-small cell lung cancer. CDR3 region: CASSLHGTGTDTQYF. As DNA, the CDR3 is TGTGCCAGCAGCTTGCACGGGACGGGTACAGATACGCAGTATTTT.